What follows are 28 T cell receptor beta chains derived from one specimen sequenced in a study of blood T cell repertoires in COVID-19. Clones were read by immunoSEQ multiplex PCR, and TCRdb kept only the in-frame ones, dropping some. The sample lists around 310,000 clones; approximately 90% were seen once. Sequencing was carried out using PBMCs or T cells enriched from blood (not recorded which). Receptors originate from a woman in her forties who had recovered from COVID-19.

The chain uses TRBV7-9 and TRBJ2-6, with D maybe TRBD1 (6 bases). Trimming removed 4 bases from V and 3 bases from J, with 10 bases in between. The germline CDR1 and CDR2 sequences are SEHNR and FQNEAQ (reference sequence). The CDR3 spans 15 residues. The CDR3 region has the DNA TGTGCCAGCAGCTACACAGGGCTTGGGGCCAACGTCCTGACTTTC. Translated: CASSYTGLGANVLTF.

This sequence joins TRBV6-5 and TRBJ2-7; the D gene is possibly TRBD1 (6 bases). Germline V CDR1 and CDR2: MNHEY, SVGAGI. This CDR3 spans 13 amino acids. Trimming left V 5 bases short and J 6 bases short, with 14 bases between. CDR3 sequence: CASSLKTGVEQYF. In DNA, the CDR3 is TGTGCCAGCAGTCTGAAGACAGGTGTCGAGCAGTACTTC.

The V gene is TRBV27, the J gene TRBJ2-5; no definite D call. Germline loops: CDR1 MNHEY, CDR2 SMNVEV (reference sequence). Trimming left V 5 bases short and J 4 bases short, with 14 bases between. The CDR3 length is 14 residues. CDR3 DNA sequence: TGTGCCAGCAGTATTTCCAGACTCCGAGAGACCCAGTACTTC. Translating gives CASSISRLRETQYF.

The rearrangement uses TRBV5-4 and TRBJ2-7; 7 nucleotides agree with TRBD2. With V trimmed by 0 bases and J by 4 bases, 7 bases remained unmatched. CDR3 length: 15 residues. CDR1 is SGHNT, CDR2 YYREEE, per germline (reference sequence). The CDR3 coding sequence is TGTGCCAGCAGCTTGGGTGGGAGGGCCCGGTACGAGCAGTACTTC. Its protein product is CASSLGGRARYEQYF.

The chain recombines TRBV9 with TRBJ2-7; a weak D match, TRBD2 (6 bases). Germline V lookup: CDR1 SGDLS, CDR2 YYNGEE. CDR3 length: 14 amino acids. V lost 3 bases and J lost 4, with 14 bases in between. The CDR3 loop reads CASSGGRKEYEQYF. For the CDR3, the DNA is TGTGCCAGCAGCGGAGGGAGGAAGGAGTACGAGCAGTACTTC.

The rearrangement uses TRBV30 and TRBJ2-1; possible D gene TRBD2, 6 bases. The V end was cut by 8 bases, the J end by 3 bases, with 11 bases between. CDR3 length: 12 residues. CDR1 and CDR2 (germline): GTSNPN, SVGIG (reference sequence). The CDR3 region is CAEGRGYNEQFF. In DNA form, the CDR3 reads TGTGCCGAGGGGCGGGGCTACAATGAGCAGTTCTTC.

This chain uses TRBV28 with TRBJ2-2; the match to TRBD1 covers 9 bases. The germline gives CDR1 MDHEN, CDR2 SYDVKM. The V segment lost 6 bases and the J segment 5 bases; nucleotides outside the gene matches: 19. The CDR3 is 19 residues long. CDR3 amino acids: CASRPIVGLGQGRTGELFF. Written as DNA, the CDR3 is TGTGCCAGCAGACCGATAGTAGGACTAGGACAGGGGAGGACCGGGGAGCTGTTTTTT.

The rearrangement uses TRBV7-8 and TRBJ2-1; D gene ambiguous. CDR1 is SGHVS, CDR2 FQNEAQ, per germline. This CDR3 region has 12 residues. V was shortened by 5 bases and J by 10 bases, with 12 bases between the two germline ends. The DNA for the CDR3 is TGTGCCAGCAGCCAAGGCCCCGGGGAGCAGTTCTTC. It encodes CASSQGPGEQFF.

In nucleotides, the CDR3 is TGTGCCAGCAGCGATCGACAGGGGGCGAGAGCTAACTATGGCTACACCTTC. This translates into CASSDRQGARANYGYTF. V and J are TRBV21-1 and TRBJ1-2; the DNA was not compared with TRBD1, the D call given in the table. TRBV21-1 is a pseudogene locus. This CDR3 has 17 amino acids.

The V call is TRBV11-3, the J call TRBJ2-5; 9 bases align to TRBD2. Germline values: CDR1 SGHNT, CDR2 YENEEA. CDR3 size: 17 residues. With V trimmed by 5 bases and J by 2 bases, 12 bases remained unmatched. The CDR3 sequence: CASSPHRSLAGQETQYF. The CDR3 DNA sequence: TGTGCCAGCAGCCCCCACCGCTCGCTAGCGGGACAAGAGACCCAGTACTTC. Filled out from reference TRBV11-3 and TRBJ2-5, the complete variable domain reads EAGVVQSPRYKIIEKKQPVAFWCNPISGHNTLYWYLQNLGQGPELLIRYENEEAVDDSQLPKDRFSAERLKGVDSTLKIQPAELGDSAVYLCASSPHRSLAGQETQYFGPGTRLLVL.

A single count supports this clone. The chain carries TRBV6-5 and TRBJ2-7; 8 bases map to TRBD2. This CDR3 has 15 residues. Germline V lookup: CDR1 MNHEY, CDR2 SVGAGI. V lost 6 bases to trimming and J lost 2 bases; unmatched junction nucleotides: 9. This CDR3 is CASRRLTSGAYEQYF. DNA for the CDR3: TGTGCCAGCAGGCGCCTTACTAGCGGAGCCTACGAGCAGTACTTC.

The chain employs TRBV5-8 and TRBJ1-6; possibly TRBD1 for D (5 bases). Trimming shortened V by 1 base and J by 5 bases, and 10 bases separated the two germline ends. Germline V gene data show CDR1 as SGHTS and CDR2 as YDEGEE. This CDR3 comprises 15 residues. In DNA form, the CDR3 reads TGTGCCAGCAGCTTGCGGGGGGTTAATAATTCACCCCTCCACTTT. Translation: CASSLRGVNNSPLHF.

The chain couples TRBV5-8 to TRBJ1-2; TRBD1 matches 9 bases. V dropped 4 bases and J dropped 4; count of bases not matched to a gene: 8. This CDR3 region has 15 residues. Germline CDR1 reads SGHTS; CDR2 reads YDEGEE. CDR3 residues: CASSDRDREAYGYTF. CDR3 coding DNA: TGTGCCAGCAGCGATCGGGACAGGGAGGCCTATGGCTACACCTTC.

CDR3 sequence reads: CASSPETRSRGEQFF. In DNA form, the CDR3 reads TGTGCCAGCTCACCAGAGACTCGAAGCCGAGGTGAGCAGTTCTTC. This sequence joins TRBV18 and TRBJ2-1; D remains unclear. V was clipped by 2 bases and J by 9 bases, with 17 bases between them. This CDR3 contains 15 residues. Germline V CDR1 and CDR2: KGHSH, LQKENI.

Only a few counts were recorded for this clone. J is TRBJ1-2 and V is TRBV28; no clear D gene. The germline CDR1 and CDR2 sequences are MDHEN and SYDVKM. Deletions cut 3 bases from V and 5 bases from J, with 10 bases between. This CDR3 spans 13 amino acids. The CDR3 DNA reads as TGTGCCAGCAGTTTTAGCGGGGAGTATGGCTACACCTTC. Its translation is CASSFSGEYGYTF.

The V and J genes are TRBV3-1 (or the pseudogene TRBV3-2) and TRBJ2-7, with 9 bases that match TRBD1. This CDR3 is 15 amino acids long. V lost 1 base and J lost 2; bases outside the gene matches: 3. Germline V gene lookup returns CDR1 LGHDT and CDR2 YNNKEL (reference sequence). The CDR3 bases are TGTGCCAGCAGCCAAGGCTGGGACAGGGCCTACGAGCAGTACTTC. This translates into CASSQGWDRAYEQYF.

The rearrangement links TRBV25-1 to TRBJ1-1; TRBD1 aligns across 7 bases. The CDR3 consists of 14 residues. J gave up 1 base and V 5 bases, and 4 bases lay outside the gene matches. Germline V gene lookup returns CDR1 MGHDK and CDR2 SYGVNS. This chain's CDR3 is CASSPTGRNTEAFF. The CDR3 bases are TGTGCCAGCAGTCCGACAGGGAGGAACACTGAAGCTTTCTTT.

The chain combines TRBV6-2 or TRBV6-3 with TRBJ1-5, with D maybe TRBD1 (6 bases). CDR1 and CDR2 from the germline V gene are MNHEY and SVGEGT. Deletions cut 0 bases from V and 2 bases from J, with 14 bases between. CDR3 length equals 17 residues. CDR3 coding DNA: TGTGCCAGCAGTTACTCGATCAGGGGAAGGCGCAATCAGCCCCAGCATTTT. As protein: CASSYSIRGRRNQPQHF.

The chain is built from TRBV27 and TRBJ1-4; tentative D call: TRBD1 (5 bases). This CDR3 contains 16 residues. Germline V lookup: CDR1 MNHEY, CDR2 SMNVEV (reference sequence). The V end lost 6 bases, the J end lost 3 bases, and 17 bases lay between the germline ends. The CDR3 sequence: CASSRSGRQPNEKLFF. The CDR3 coding sequence is TGTGCCAGCAGCCGCTCCGGGAGACAGCCTAATGAAAAACTGTTTTTT. Drawing the rest from reference TRBV27 and TRBJ1-4, the complete variable domain is EAQVTQNPRYLITVTGKKLTVTCSQNMNHEYMSWYRQDPGLGLRQIYYSMNVEVTDKGDVPEGYKVSRKEKRNFPLILESPSPNQTSLYFCASSRSGRQPNEKLFFGSGTQLSVL.

This sequence joins TRBV18 and TRBJ2-1; 10 nucleotides line up with TRBD2. Trimming at V came to 5 bases and at J to 8 bases, leaving 9 bases not matched to a gene. The germline gives CDR1 KGHSH, CDR2 LQKENI. The CDR3 is made up of 15 amino acids. CDR3 in amino acids: CASSASLAGVDEQFF. CDR3 nucleotide sequence: TGTGCCAGCTCAGCCTCCCTAGCGGGGGTCGATGAGCAGTTCTTC.

The chain joins TRBV4-2 to TRBJ2-1, with 9 bases that match TRBD2. The CDR3 extends over 17 amino acids. The germline CDR1 and CDR2 sequences are LGHNA and YNFKEQ. The junction had 7 bases not matched to a gene; V was cut back by 4 bases and J by 0 bases. The CDR3 DNA is TGTGCCAGCAGCCCAGTCGTTAGCGGGAGCTCCTACAATGAGCAGTTCTTC. It encodes CASSPVVSGSSYNEQFF.

This clone has a single count. V is TRBV21-1 and J is TRBJ2-1; the D segment call TRBD1 is taken from the table without a DNA check. TRBV21-1 corresponds to a pseudogene. The CDR3 consists of 13 residues. The CDR3 is CASLDRGRNEQFF. CDR3 bases: TGTGCCAGCCTGGACAGGGGGCGAAATGAGCAGTTCTTC.

V usage is TRBV3-1 (or the pseudogene TRBV3-2) and J usage is TRBJ2-7; tentative D call: TRBD1 (5 bases). Germline V gives CDR1 LGHDT, CDR2 YNNKEL (reference sequence). The CDR3 totals 15 residues. With 0 bases removed from V and 5 bases from J, the gap between germline ends came to 14 bases. CDR3 in DNA: TGTGCCAGCAGCCAAGATCAAAGGGGCTTCGACGAGCAGTACTTC. It encodes CASSQDQRGFDEQYF.

The CDR3 bases are TGTGCCAGCAGTGAAATAGGGGGCTTGGGAAACACCATATATTTT. It codes for CASSEIGGLGNTIYF. The genes are TRBV25-1 and TRBJ1-3; 7 bases map to TRBD1. The germline CDR1 and CDR2 sequences are MGHDK and SYGVNS. The trim removed 2 bases at V and 4 bases at J, leaving 5 bases unmatched. The CDR3 loop spans 15 amino acids.

This chain links TRBV10-3 with TRBJ1-4; 7 nucleotides align to TRBD1. V dropped 5 bases and J dropped 2; count of bases not matched to a gene: 5. Germline loops: CDR1 ENHRY, CDR2 SYGVKD. The CDR3 covers 15 residues. The CDR3 protein is CAISRTGETNEKLFF. CDR3 DNA sequence: TGTGCCATCAGTAGAACAGGGGAGACTAATGAAAAACTGTTTTTT.

J is TRBJ1-4 and V is TRBV7-9, with D possibly being TRBD1 (6 bases). CDR1 is SEHNR, CDR2 FQNEAQ, per germline (reference sequence). This CDR3 has 16 amino acids. The ends were cut back, 5 bases at V and 7 bases at J, with 20 bases in the middle. CDR3 loop: CASSDTVGTLGEKLFF. CDR3 sequence (DNA): TGTGCCAGCAGCGACACGGTGGGGACACTCGGTGAAAAACTGTTTTTT.

The chain has TRBV29-1 and TRBJ1-1, with D perhaps matching TRBD1 (6 bases). Per the germline V gene, CDR1 is SQVTM and CDR2 is ANQGSEA. V lost 7 bases, J lost 2 bases, and 14 bases lay in between. The CDR3 is made up of 13 amino acids. CDR3 region: CSAEIQGNTEAFF. The CDR3 DNA reads as TGCAGCGCCGAAATACAGGGAAACACTGAAGCTTTCTTT. Drawing the rest from reference TRBV29-1 and TRBJ1-1, the complete variable domain is SAVISQKPSRDICQRGTSLTIQCQVDSQVTMMFWYRQQPGQSLTLIATANQGSEATYESGFVIDKFPISRPNLTFSTLTVSNMSPEDSSIYLCSAEIQGNTEAFFGQGTRLTVV.

V is TRBV7-2 and J is TRBJ2-3; 13 bases line up with TRBD2. Germline V lookup: CDR1 SGHTA, CDR2 FQGNSA. The ends lost 1 base at V and 3 bases at J; junction bases unmatched: 4. CDR3 length: 17 residues. In DNA, the CDR3 is TGTGCCAGCAGCTTAGGGGGACTAGCGGGAAGGACAGATACGCAGTATTTT. Translation: CASSLGGLAGRTDTQYF.